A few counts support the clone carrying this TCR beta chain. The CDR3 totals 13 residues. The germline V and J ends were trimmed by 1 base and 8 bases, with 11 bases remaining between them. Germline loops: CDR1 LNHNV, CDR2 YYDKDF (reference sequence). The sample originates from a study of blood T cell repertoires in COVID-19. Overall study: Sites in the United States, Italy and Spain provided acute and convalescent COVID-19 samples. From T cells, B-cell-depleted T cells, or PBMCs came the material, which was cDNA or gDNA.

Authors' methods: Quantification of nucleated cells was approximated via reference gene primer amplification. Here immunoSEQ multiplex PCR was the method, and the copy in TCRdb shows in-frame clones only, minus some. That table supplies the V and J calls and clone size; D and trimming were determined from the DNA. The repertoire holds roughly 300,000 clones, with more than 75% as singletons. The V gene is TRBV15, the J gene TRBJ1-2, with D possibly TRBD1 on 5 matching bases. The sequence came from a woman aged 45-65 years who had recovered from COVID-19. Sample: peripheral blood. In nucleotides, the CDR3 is TGTGCCACCAGCAGAGCTTATACAGGAGGCTACACCTTC. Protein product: CATSRAYTGGYTF.